This T cell receptor (beta chain) was profiled in a study of T cells in localized non-small cell lung cancer. Study-wide points: For the top 100 tumor clones, a median approximately 61 also appeared in adjacent lung. Tumor samples were not multi-region, leaving intratumor heterogeneity unexcluded.

As concerns this clone: Its target is not known.

The protocol was immunoSEQ multiplex PCR, while the TCRdb copy is restricted to in-frame clones and leaves out a portion. The sample has about 39,000 clones, roughly 83% seen once. The CDR3 has 14 amino acids. After removal of 2 bases from V and 4 bases from J, the junction contained 2 bases not matched to a gene. Germline CDR1 and CDR2: LNHDA and SQIVND (reference sequence). The TCR was taken from a woman aged 40-69 years with stage II squamous cell lung carcinoma. This specimen was PBMCs, taken before any cancer treatment. The chain recombines TRBV19 with TRBJ1-1, with 9 bases that match TRBD1. The CDR3 DNA is TGTGCCAGTAGTATAACGACAGGGGGCACTGAAGCTTTCTTT. Translation gives CASSITTGGTEAFF.